Following are 10 T cell receptor beta chains from one sample sequenced in a study of shared clonotypes between healthy human individuals. This table comes from immunoSEQ multiplex PCR, and its TCRdb copy is limited to in-frame clones, with some not included. The sample holds approximately 2,000,000 clones; 85% to 95% are singletons and the top ten take about 1.6%. CD8 cells regarded as naive lacked CD45RO, were positively chosen for CCR7, and omitted terminally differentiated effector memory CD45RA+ cells. The source material was naive CD8+ T cells from PBMCs. The receptors originated from a man younger than 35 in good health. Some clones in this sample may be carry-over from other donors' samples.

The chain links TRBV7-9 to TRBJ2-1; TRBD2 aligns across 14 bases. The V gene end was trimmed by 5 bases and the J gene end by 9 bases; junction bases not matched to a gene: 12. The CDR3 is 17 amino acids. CDR1 and CDR2 from the germline V gene are SEHNR and FQNEAQ (reference sequence). The CDR3 loop reads CASSLRLAGGPMGEQFF. In DNA form, the CDR3 reads TGTGCCAGCAGCCTGAGACTAGCGGGAGGGCCTATGGGTGAGCAGTTCTTC.

This clone was detected only once. Written as DNA, the CDR3 is TGCAGCGTTTCGGACAGCCCATACACCGGGGAGCTGTTTTTT. This sequence encodes CSVSDSPYTGELFF. The chain links TRBV29-1 to TRBJ2-2, with a possible D match to TRBD1 (6 bases). Trimming took 5 bases from V and 3 from J, leaving 13 bases between them. The length of the CDR3 is 14 residues. The germline V gene encodes CDR1 SQVTM and CDR2 ANQGSEA.

The chain uses TRBV19 and TRBJ2-7; 11 nucleotides agree with TRBD2. Losses at the gene ends were 6 bases for V and 2 bases for J; bases not matched to a gene: 6. The germline CDR1 and CDR2 sequences are LNHDA and SQIVND (reference sequence). This CDR3 spans 15 amino acids. Here the CDR3 reads CASRKLAGGPYEQYF. Written as DNA, the CDR3 is TGTGCCAGTAGGAAGCTAGCGGGAGGACCCTACGAGCAGTACTTC. Complete variable domain (other parts from reference TRBV19 and TRBJ2-7): DGGITQSPKYLFRKEGQNVTLSCEQNLNHDAMYWYRQDPGQGLRLIYYSQIVNDFQKGDIAEGYSVSREKKESFPLTVTSAQKNPTAFYLCASRKLAGGPYEQYFGPGTRLTVT.

Details on this clone: Sequence at one end of the junction differs from germline and may be a read error. The chain uses TRBV9 and TRBJ2-7, with a possible D match to TRBD2 (7 bases). There are 15 residues in the CDR3. The germline V gene has CDR1 SGDLS and CDR2 YYNGEE. DNA of the CDR3: TGTGCCAGCAGCGCGGGGGGCTCGCCCTCCTCCGAGCAGTACTTC. It codes for CASSAGGSPSSEQYF.

V usage is TRBV7-9 and J usage is TRBJ2-7; TRBD1 matches 7 bases. The CDR3 spans 14 residues. Trimming cost V 5 bases and J 2 bases; bases outside gene matches: 6. The germline CDR1 and CDR2 sequences are SEHNR and FQNEAQ (reference sequence). The CDR3 region is CASSDRDSPYEQYF. The CDR3 bases are TGTGCCAGCAGCGACCGGGACAGTCCCTACGAGCAGTACTTC.

This rearrangement joins TRBV10-3 to TRBJ1-1; TRBD1 matches at 8 bases. The germline gives CDR1 ENHRY, CDR2 SYGVKD. The CDR3 totals 14 residues. V gave up 3 bases and J gave up 7 bases; unmatched junction bases: 7. CDR3 in DNA: TGTGCCATCAGTGAATCCACAGGGGGGTTTGAAGCTTTCTTT. Residues: CAISESTGGFEAFF.

The V and J genes are TRBV6-1 and TRBJ2-7; 10 bases match TRBD2. The CDR3 has 14 amino acids. With V trimmed by 8 bases and J by 6 bases, 10 bases remained unmatched. CDR1 is MNHNS, CDR2 SASEGT, per germline. The CDR3 region is CASFPGTSVGEQYF. The DNA for the CDR3 is TGTGCCAGCTTTCCCGGGACTAGCGTAGGCGAGCAGTACTTC.

The V gene is TRBV6-6, the J gene TRBJ2-2; no firm D call. Between the trimmed V and J ends, which lost 6 bases and 0 bases, there was a span of 14 bases. The CDR3 sequence is 16 residues long. Germline loops: CDR1 MNHNY, CDR2 SVGAGI (reference sequence). In nucleotides, the CDR3 is TGTGCCAGCAGCGGCCTTTCGAGTTCGAACACCGGGGAGCTGTTTTTT. It translates to CASSGLSSSNTGELFF.

This chain uses TRBV19 with TRBJ2-1; no clear D gene. Trimming cost V 6 bases and J 3 bases, with 15 bases left between them. The CDR3 totals 15 residues. Per the germline V gene, CDR1 is LNHDA and CDR2 is SQIVND (reference sequence). The DNA of the CDR3 is TGTGCCAGTAGCGCTTCCCCCGGTGGCTACAATGAGCAGTTCTTC. This sequence encodes CASSASPGGYNEQFF.

V and J are TRBV27 and TRBJ1-2; 7 bases are a match to TRBD1. The CDR3 sequence is 13 residues long. V shed 8 bases and J 3 bases; nucleotides not matched to a gene: 6. From germline, CDR1 is MNHEY and CDR2 SMNVEV (reference sequence). CDR3 DNA sequence: TGTGCCAGCGCACAGGGGATCTACTATGGCTACACCTTC. Its translation is CASAQGIYYGYTF.